The next 2 T cell receptor beta chains were all read from a single sample in a study of blood T cell repertoires in COVID-19. Measured with immunoSEQ multiplex PCR; TCRdb has only the in-frame clones, and not every one. Here the sample spans a few hundred thousand clones, more than 85% being singletons. Sequenced sample: PBMCs or T cells enriched from blood (not recorded which). Receptors were obtained from a woman under 40 who had recovered from COVID-19.

The chain links TRBV6-4 to TRBJ1-1, with a possible D match to TRBD1 (6 bases). The CDR3 is 14 amino acids. From germline, CDR1 is MRHNA and CDR2 SNTAGT. V shed 0 bases and J shed 5 bases, with 10 bases lying between them. The CDR3 DNA reads as TGTGCCAGCAGTGACTCAGCAGGGGATACTGAAGCTTTCTTT. This translates into CASSDSAGDTEAFF.

The chain combines TRBV2 with TRBJ1-2; tentative D call: TRBD1 (6 bases). This CDR3 has 13 residues. Germline CDR1 reads SNHLY; CDR2 reads FYNNEI. V lost 7 bases to trimming and J lost 8 bases, with 17 bases between them. CDR3 in amino acids: CASTQRGGRGYTF. In DNA, the CDR3 is TGTGCCAGCACCCAACGGGGGGGGCGAGGCTACACCTTC.